These T cell receptor beta chains were read from a single sample in a study of blood T cell repertoires in COVID-19. Clones were read by immunoSEQ multiplex PCR, and TCRdb kept only the in-frame ones, dropping some. The sample comprises about 24,000 clones, 89% of which are singletons, and 19% rests with the top ten. The specimen was peripheral blood. These receptors came from a human donor in a cohort sampled during active COVID-19. Both conserved end residues are part of each CDR3. The D gene is left open where the match is weak. Rows may omit the clone size; those that give it use once, few, many or a size class.

len: 17
abundance: NA
j_gene: TRBJ2-7
d_gene: TRBD2
v_gene: TRBV5-1
CDR3nt: TGCGCCAGCAGCTGGCGGGGGGCGGTGGTGGGCCCCTACGAGCAGTACTTC
CDR3aa: CASSWRGAVVGPYEQYF

len: 13
abundance: NA
j_gene: TRBJ2-7
d_gene: NA
v_gene: TRBV6-1
CDR3nt: TGTGCCAGCAGTGAAGTAGGTAGCGACGAGCAGTACTTC
CDR3aa: CASSEVGSDEQYF

len: 13
abundance: NA
j_gene: TRBJ2-1
d_gene: TRBD2
v_gene: TRBV6-5
CDR3nt: TGTGCCAGCGTTGACAGCGGGACCCATGAGCAGTTCTTC
CDR3aa: CASVDSGTHEQFF

len: 16
abundance: NA
j_gene: TRBJ1-5
d_gene: NA
v_gene: TRBV5-6
CDR3nt: TGTGCCAGCAGCTTGGCGCCAACTCGGAGCAATCAGCCCCAGCATTTT
CDR3aa: CASSLAPTRSNQPQHF

len: 16
abundance: NA
j_gene: TRBJ1-4
d_gene: TRBD1
v_gene: TRBV27
CDR3nt: TGTGCCAGCCCATCGCCCCAGGGGGCGACTAATGAAAAACTGTTTTTT
CDR3aa: CASPSPQGATNEKLFF

len: 18
abundance: NA
j_gene: TRBJ2-1
d_gene: TRBD1
v_gene: TRBV27
CDR3nt: TGTGCCAGCAGTCCTAACAGAGGCGGGACAGGGGCCTACAATGAGCAGTTCTTC
CDR3aa: CASSPNRGGTGAYNEQFF

len: 12
abundance: once
j_gene: TRBJ2-7
d_gene: NA
v_gene: TRBV12-3/TRBV12-4
CDR3nt: TGTGCCAGCTCTCGTACCAGGGACGAGCAGTACTTC
CDR3aa: CASSRTRDEQYF

len: 13
abundance: NA
j_gene: TRBJ2-7
d_gene: NA
v_gene: TRBV6-5
CDR3nt: TGTGCCAGCAGTCCAATGGGGCAGTACGAGCAGTACTTC
CDR3aa: CASSPMGQYEQYF

len: 16
abundance: NA
j_gene: TRBJ2-2
d_gene: NA
v_gene: TRBV10-3
CDR3nt: TGTGCCATCAGTGAGGGGACTCCCCCGGGCACCGGGGAGCTGTTTTTT
CDR3aa: CAISEGTPPGTGELFF

len: 15
abundance: NA
j_gene: TRBJ1-2
d_gene: TRBD1
v_gene: TRBV10-3
CDR3nt: TGTGCCATCAGTGAGACCACACAGGGGGCGGGGGGCTACACCTTC
CDR3aa: CAISETTQGAGGYTF

len: 15
abundance: NA
j_gene: TRBJ2-1
d_gene: NA
v_gene: TRBV5-1
CDR3nt: TGCGCCAGCAGCTTGTTGCGTCCGACGGGGGATGAGCAGTTCTTC
CDR3aa: CASSLLRPTGDEQFF

len: 13
abundance: NA
j_gene: TRBJ1-1
d_gene: NA
v_gene: TRBV19
CDR3nt: TGTGCCAGTATGCGCAGGGAGAACACTGAAGCTTTCTTT
CDR3aa: CASMRRENTEAFF

len: 15
abundance: once
j_gene: TRBJ2-5
d_gene: NA
v_gene: TRBV19
CDR3nt: TGTGCCAGTACCCCGACTAGCGCAGGGGGGGAGACCCAGTACTTC
CDR3aa: CASTPTSAGGETQYF

len: 14
abundance: few
j_gene: TRBJ2-5
d_gene: NA
v_gene: TRBV5-4
CDR3nt: TGTGCCAGCAGCTTAGCGGTTAACCAAGAGACCCAGTACTTC
CDR3aa: CASSLAVNQETQYF

len: 15
abundance: once
j_gene: TRBJ1-1
d_gene: NA
v_gene: TRBV3-1/TRBV3-2
CDR3nt: TGTGCCAGCAGCCAAGATCCAGGGCTGAACACTGAAGCTTTCTTT
CDR3aa: CASSQDPGLNTEAFF

len: 10
abundance: NA
j_gene: TRBJ2-1
d_gene: NA
v_gene: TRBV12-3/TRBV12-4
CDR3nt: TGTGCCAGCAGTACGGTGGAGCAGTTCTTC
CDR3aa: CASSTVEQFF

len: 16
abundance: NA
j_gene: TRBJ1-1
d_gene: NA
v_gene: TRBV13
CDR3nt: TGTGCCAGCAGCGGATTTGTGGGGAGGTTTGGCACTGAAGCTTTCTTT
CDR3aa: CASSGFVGRFGTEAFF

len: 14
abundance: NA
j_gene: TRBJ2-1
d_gene: TRBD2
v_gene: TRBV19
CDR3nt: TGTGCCAGTAGTAAGCGGGAGGGCTACAATGAGCAGTTCTTC
CDR3aa: CASSKREGYNEQFF

len: 12
abundance: few
j_gene: TRBJ1-5
d_gene: NA
v_gene: TRBV5-6
CDR3nt: TGTGCCAGCAGCGTATCTGGCCAGCCCCAGCATTTT
CDR3aa: CASSVSGQPQHF